This TCR beta chain was captured by sequencing in a study of T cells after yellow fever vaccination (dated by TCRdb to the late 2010s). In terms of the full investigation: Libraries from fractions with low cell numbers were prepared with the SMART-Seq v4 Ultra Low Input RNA kit. To track T-cell clones before and after primary and booster YFV17D yellow fever vaccination, bulk TCR alpha and beta repertoires were sequenced longitudinally. Two healthy male donors made up the cohort, one aged 18 to 30 years and the other aged 30 to 40 years. Blood samples were taken at several timepoints before and after primary and secondary immunization, and bulk PBMC replicates and cell subsets were isolated. Results and caveats for the whole study, not just this receptor: Only a couple of donors were included in the study, so the extent to which the findings can be generalized is limited. Most clones expanded after primary vaccination were re-detected after the booster (almost 97% of CD4 and around 88% of CD8), suggesting broad memory maintenance. Computational filtering was needed because FACS-sorted repertoires could contain abundant contaminating clonotypes from the bulk population. The secondary T-cell response was found to be weaker but faster than the primary response, with a peak reached on day 5 rather than on day 15. A small share of clonotypes was detected in both CD4 and CD8 compartments, with the overlap likely arising from convergent recombination.

As encoded in the germline V gene, CDR1 is SGHTA while CDR2 is FQGNSA. From its cysteine to its phenylalanine, the CDR3 spans 15 amino acids. The kept DNA is CDR3 alone, 45 bases in frame from the first base. V lost 0 bases and J lost 4 bases; the stretch between them is 12 bases long. TCR cDNA was synthesized by 5'RACE template switching, which introduced a universal primer site and unique molecular identifiers. cDNA synthesis was primed from both the TCR alpha and TCR beta constant segments. Library amplification used two PCR steps, and the second PCR step added sample barcodes and sequencing adapters. Sequencing of libraries was performed on Illumina HiSeq 2500 (2x100 bp) or NovaSeq (2x150 bp). The study's own analysis went as follows. MIGEC was used to demultiplex reads and collapse the reads into UMI consensus sequences, and MiXCR was used for V(D)J alignment. Vaccine-responding clonotypes were identified with edgeR using replicate PBMC samples, with FDR below 0.01 and a log2 fold change above 5 up to day 15 being required. Each bulk clonotype was labeled CD4 or CD8 based on which sequenced repertoire, CD4 or CD8, contained the clonotype at higher abundance. Starting from the raw public reads, TCRdb applied fastp trimming at Q25, assembled clones with MiXCR and retained in-frame beta chains. Rows are combined by CDR3 protein, so each entry shows the most common genes and DNA. Clone size and V and J calls follow TCRdb, not the original study. The sample has 500,000 to 650,000 distinct CDR3 sequences on record, about 12% of them singletons. 15% of the sample lies in the top ten.

Interpreted using the paper, the treatment or condition label stands for: live attenuated yellow fever vaccine strain. Two biological replicates of bulk PBMCs were collected at each blood-draw timepoint. PBMCs were isolated from peripheral blood using a standard Ficoll-Paque protocol. TriZol was used to extract RNA from bulk PBMCs, from CD4 and CD8 fractions, and from dextramer-positive and dextramer-negative fractions. This clonotype was recorded a few times. No cognate antigen has been identified for it. No base qualities exist here, and no much larger clone lies one base off it. Here the chain combines TRBV7-2 and TRBJ2-5; the D gene is perhaps TRBD2, on 6 matching bases. The receptor comes from a young man who received the YFV17D yellow fever vaccine. The sequenced sample was PBMCs, obtained on the day of the yellow fever booster vaccination. The sequenced DNA: TGTGCCAGCAGCTTAGCGGGACTTCTCGGAGAGACCCAGTACTTC. Its translation is CASSLAGLLGETQYF.